This T cell receptor (beta chain) stems from a study of blood T cell repertoires in COVID-19. Study as a whole: Sample material is recorded as cDNA or gDNA derived from T cells, B-cell-depleted T cells, or PBMCs.

As processed by the authors: Reference gene primer amplification yielded estimated nucleated cell counts. The data were produced by immunoSEQ multiplex PCR, yet TCRdb's version contains in-frame clones alone and is incomplete. D and trimming were read from the DNA, whereas the V and J calls and clone size are those reported in that table. The sample yields 200,000 to 250,000 clones, about four fifths seen once. The trim removed 4 bases at V and 2 bases at J, leaving 5 bases unmatched. CDR3 length: 14 amino acids. CDR1 SGHRS and CDR2 YFSETQ come from the germline V gene. The clonotype originates from a woman aged 60-75 years with acute or convalescent COVID-19. The sequencing sample was made of peripheral blood. The rearrangement uses TRBV5-1 and TRBJ1-2; 7 positions agree with TRBD1. The CDR3 loop is CASSKGTANYGYTF. CDR3 in DNA: TGCGCCAGCAGCAAAGGGACAGCCAACTATGGCTACACCTTC.